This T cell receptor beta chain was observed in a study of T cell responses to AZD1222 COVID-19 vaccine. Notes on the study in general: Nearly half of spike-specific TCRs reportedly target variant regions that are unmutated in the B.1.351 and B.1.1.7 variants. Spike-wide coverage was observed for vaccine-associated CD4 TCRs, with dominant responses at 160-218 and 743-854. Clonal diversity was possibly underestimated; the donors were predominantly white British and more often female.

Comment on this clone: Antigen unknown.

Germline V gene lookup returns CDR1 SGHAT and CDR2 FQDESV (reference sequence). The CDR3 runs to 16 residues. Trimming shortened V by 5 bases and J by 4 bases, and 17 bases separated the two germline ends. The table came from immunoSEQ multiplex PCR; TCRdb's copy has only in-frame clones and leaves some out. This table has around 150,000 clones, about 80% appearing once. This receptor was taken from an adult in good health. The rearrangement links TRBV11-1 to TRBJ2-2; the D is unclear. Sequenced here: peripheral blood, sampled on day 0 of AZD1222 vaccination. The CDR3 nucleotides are TGTGCCAGCAGCCCCAATGGGTTAATACTCACCGGGGAGCTGTTTTTT. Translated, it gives CASSPNGLILTGELFF.